This TCR beta chain was observed in a study of blood T cell repertoires in COVID-19. For the study at large: Collection of acute and convalescent COVID-19 samples took place in the United States, Italy and Spain. In each case, the material was cDNA or gDNA derived from T cells, B-cell-depleted T cells, or PBMCs.

Original data processing: For nucleated cells, counts were estimated from reference gene primer amplification. Here immunoSEQ multiplex PCR was the method, and the copy in TCRdb shows in-frame clones only, minus some. V, J and clone size reflect that table, while D and trimming were determined from the DNA. The sample holds 130,000 or so clones, around four fifths seen once. CDR1 is ENHRY, CDR2 SYGVKD, per germline. The CDR3 spans 14 residues. V was cut by 5 bases and J by 1 base, with 9 bases left in between. The source is a man in his 60s with active or convalescent COVID-19. Sequenced input: peripheral blood. V and J are TRBV10-3 and TRBJ2-4; D not resolved. The CDR3: CAISRGPAKNIQYF. In nucleotides, the CDR3 is TGTGCCATCAGTCGTGGCCCGGCCAAAAACATTCAGTACTTC.